This paragraph covers one TCR beta chain sequence. Its matching antigen is unknown. This record comes from a study of post-analysis software for immune sequencing data. Across the whole study: In terms of disease course, relapsing-remitting, secondary progressive and progressive-relapsing multiple sclerosis were included.

Study outcomes and limitations: The five TRBV segments detected at higher frequency in patients than in controls included TRBV5-6, TRBV5-1 and TRBV20-1.

In germline, CDR1 is SGHAT, CDR2 FQDESV (reference sequence). The germline V and J ends were trimmed by 5 bases and 4 bases, with 17 bases remaining between them. This CDR3 is built from 15 residues. Each TCR beta cDNA library carried unique molecular identifiers. When roughly 0.85 to 11 million T cells were used, they gave approximately 450,000 cDNA molecules. Each CDR3 protein is one row after TCRdb ran MiXCR on the PCR reads. Of approximately 350,000 distinct CDR3 sequences in the sample, roughly 35% were seen once. Sequenced: blood. The chain combines TRBV11-1 with TRBJ2-5; D possibly matches TRBD1 or TRBD2 (6 bases each). The sequence was obtained from a girl between 5 and 17 years old with multiple sclerosis. The CDR3 sequence is CASSPGVGGLETQYF. CDR3 DNA sequence: TGTGCCAGCAGCCCTGGCGTGGGGGGCTTAGAGACCCAGTACTTC.